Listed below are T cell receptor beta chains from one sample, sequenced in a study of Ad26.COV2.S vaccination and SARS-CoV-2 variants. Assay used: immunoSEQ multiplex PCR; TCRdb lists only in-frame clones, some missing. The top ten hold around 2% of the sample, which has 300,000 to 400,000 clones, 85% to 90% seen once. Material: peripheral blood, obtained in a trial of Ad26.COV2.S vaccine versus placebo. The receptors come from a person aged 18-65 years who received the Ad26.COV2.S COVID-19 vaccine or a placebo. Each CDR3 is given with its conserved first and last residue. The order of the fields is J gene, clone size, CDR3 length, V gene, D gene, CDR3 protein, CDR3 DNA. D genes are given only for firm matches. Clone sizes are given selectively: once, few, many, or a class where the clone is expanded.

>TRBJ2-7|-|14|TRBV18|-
CASSPPGLGYEQYF
TGTGCCAGCTCACCACCGGGGCTGGGGTACGAGCAGTACTTC
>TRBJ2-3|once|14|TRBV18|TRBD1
CASSPGTGGDTQYF
TGTGCCAGCTCACCCGGGACAGGTGGGGATACGCAGTATTTT
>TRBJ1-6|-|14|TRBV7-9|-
CASSLAPGGSPLHF
TGTGCCAGCAGCTTAGCTCCAGGAGGATCACCCCTCCACTTT
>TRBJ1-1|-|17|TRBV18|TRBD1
CASSLTRQGVMNTEAFF
TGTGCCAGCTCACTGACCCGACAGGGGGTAATGAACACTGAAGCTTTCTTT
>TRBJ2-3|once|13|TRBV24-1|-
CATKDASTDTQYF
TGTGCCACCAAGGATGCATCAACAGATACGCAGTATTTT
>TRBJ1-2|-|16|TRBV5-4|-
CASSPQRHGANYGYTF
TGTGCCAGCAGCCCACAACGTCACGGAGCTAACTATGGCTACACCTTC
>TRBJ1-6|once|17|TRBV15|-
CATSRDQTTDRGSPLHF
TGTGCCACCAGCAGAGACCAAACCACGGACCGCGGATCACCCCTCCACTTT
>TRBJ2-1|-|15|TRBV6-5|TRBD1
CASSPPGTGRHEQFF
TGTGCCAGCAGTCCCCCCGGGACAGGGAGACATGAGCAGTTCTTC
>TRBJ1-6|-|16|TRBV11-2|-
CASSLDARAPGSPLHF
TGTGCCAGCAGCTTAGATGCCCGGGCTCCTGGTTCACCCCTCCACTTT
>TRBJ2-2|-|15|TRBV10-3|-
CAISGTGARTGELFF
TGTGCCATCAGTGGGACGGGGGCCCGGACCGGGGAGCTGTTTTTT
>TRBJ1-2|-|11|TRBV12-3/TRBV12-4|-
CASSFGGGYTF
TGTGCCAGCAGTTTTGGTGGTGGCTACACCTTC
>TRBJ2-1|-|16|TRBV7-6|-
CASSLVPAGPYNEQFF
TGTGCCAGCAGCTTAGTCCCGGCAGGTCCCTACAATGAGCAGTTCTTC
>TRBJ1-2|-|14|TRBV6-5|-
CASSLRGSNYGYTF
TGTGCCAGCAGTTTGAGAGGTTCTAACTATGGCTACACCTTC
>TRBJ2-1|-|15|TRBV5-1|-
CASSLETGSYNEQFF
TGCGCCAGCAGCTTGGAGACAGGCTCCTACAATGAGCAGTTCTTC
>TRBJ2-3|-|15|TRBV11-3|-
CASSLDRGPGDTQYF
TGTGCCAGCAGCTTAGACCGGGGACCGGGGGATACGCAGTATTTT
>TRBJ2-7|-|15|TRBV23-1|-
CASSQSRKGDYEQYF
TGCGCCAGCAGTCAATCGAGGAAAGGGGACTACGAGCAGTACTTC
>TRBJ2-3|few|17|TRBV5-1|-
CASSSQGALQSTDTQYF
TGCGCCAGCAGCTCACAGGGCGCACTCCAAAGCACAGATACGCAGTATTTT
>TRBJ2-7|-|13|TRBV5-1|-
CASGPRDTYEQYF
TGCGCCAGCGGGCCGCGTGATACTTACGAGCAGTACTTC
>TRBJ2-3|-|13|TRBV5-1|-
CASSHPSTDTQYF
TGCGCCAGCAGCCACCCAAGCACAGATACGCAGTATTTT
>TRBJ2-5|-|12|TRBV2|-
CARKITQETQYF
TGTGCCAGGAAAATTACCCAAGAGACCCAGTACTTC
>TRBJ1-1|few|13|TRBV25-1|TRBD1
CASRGTVNTEAFF
TGTGCCAGCCGGGGGACAGTAAACACTGAAGCTTTCTTT
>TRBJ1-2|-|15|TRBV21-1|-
CASSDWIIGSGGYTF
TGTGCCAGCAGCGACTGGATTATTGGGTCGGGAGGCTACACCTTC
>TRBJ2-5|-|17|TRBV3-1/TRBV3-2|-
CASSPYLPGLPKETQYF
TGTGCCAGCAGCCCCTACCTTCCGGGACTCCCTAAAGAGACCCAGTACTTC
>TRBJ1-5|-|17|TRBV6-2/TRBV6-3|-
CASSYDPFYRDNQPQHF
TGTGCCAGCAGTTACGACCCGTTCTACCGGGACAATCAGCCCCAGCATTTT
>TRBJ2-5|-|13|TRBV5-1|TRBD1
CASSPGNRGAQYF
TGCGCCAGCAGCCCGGGGAACAGGGGGGCCCAGTACTTC
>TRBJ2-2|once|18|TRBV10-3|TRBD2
CATKFLASGPSNTGELFF
TGTGCCACCAAATTCTTGGCTAGCGGTCCCTCAAATACCGGGGAGCTGTTTTTT
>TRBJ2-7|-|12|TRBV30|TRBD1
CAWNPGGYEQYF
TGTGCCTGGAATCCAGGGGGCTACGAGCAGTACTTC
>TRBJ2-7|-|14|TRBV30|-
CAWGKQGNGYEQYF
TGTGCCTGGGGAAAGCAGGGGAATGGCTACGAGCAGTACTTC
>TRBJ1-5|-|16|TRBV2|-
CASSVRPDGRDQPQHF
TGTGCCAGCAGTGTGAGACCCGACGGAAGGGATCAGCCCCAGCATTTT
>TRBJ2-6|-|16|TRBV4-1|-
CASGLDPGTGANVLTF
TGCGCCAGCGGGCTTGATCCAGGGACTGGGGCCAACGTCCTGACTTTC
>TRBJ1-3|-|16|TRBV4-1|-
CASSQIQGSTGNTIYF
TGCGCCAGCAGCCAAATACAGGGAAGTACTGGAAACACCATATATTTT
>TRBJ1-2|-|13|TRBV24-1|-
CATSDFAGNGYTF
TGTGCCACCAGTGATTTTGCCGGGAATGGCTACACCTTC
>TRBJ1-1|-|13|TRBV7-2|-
CASSFRQSTEAFF
TGTGCCAGCAGCTTCCGGCAGTCCACTGAAGCTTTCTTT
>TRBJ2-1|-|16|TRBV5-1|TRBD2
CASSPLAVGSYNEQFF
TGCGCCAGCAGCCCACTAGCGGTGGGCTCCTACAATGAGCAGTTCTTC
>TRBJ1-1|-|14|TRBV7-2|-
CASSQGLGNTEAFF
TGTGCCAGCAGCCAGGGGCTTGGGAACACTGAAGCTTTCTTT
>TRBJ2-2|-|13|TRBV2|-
CASSESRPGELFF
TGTGCCAGCAGTGAATCTAGGCCCGGGGAGCTGTTTTTT
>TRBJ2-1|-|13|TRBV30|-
CAWRLGLGNEQFF
TGTGCCTGGAGGCTAGGTTTAGGCAATGAGCAGTTCTTC
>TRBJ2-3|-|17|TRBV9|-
CASSVAETGRGTDTQYF
TGTGCCAGCAGCGTAGCCGAAACAGGGAGGGGGACAGATACGCAGTATTTT
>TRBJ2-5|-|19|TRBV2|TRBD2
CASSSTLGGVKKTQETQYF
TGTGCCAGCAGTAGCACTCTCGGGGGGGTTAAGAAGACCCAAGAGACCCAGTACTTC
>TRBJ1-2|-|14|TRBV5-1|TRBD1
CASSVGQRNYGYTF
TGCGCCAGCAGCGTGGGACAGAGAAACTATGGCTACACCTTC
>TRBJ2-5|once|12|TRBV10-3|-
CAIRDKSETQYF
TGTGCCATCAGGGATAAGTCGGAGACCCAGTACTTC
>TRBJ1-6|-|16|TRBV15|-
CATSRAGNSYNSPLHF
TGTGCCACCAGCAGAGCCGGCAACTCCTATAATTCACCCCTCCACTTT
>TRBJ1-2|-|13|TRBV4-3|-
CASSQDGTYGYTF
TGCGCCAGCAGCCAAGATGGGACTTATGGCTACACCTTC
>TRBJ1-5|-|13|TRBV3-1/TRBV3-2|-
CASSQGGDQPQHF
TGTGCCAGCAGCCAAGGCGGGGATCAGCCCCAGCATTTT
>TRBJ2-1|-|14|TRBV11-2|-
CASSLSRRGDEQFF
TGTGCCAGCAGCTTATCCCGGAGGGGGGATGAGCAGTTCTTC
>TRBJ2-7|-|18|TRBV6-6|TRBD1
CASSLRTGTILGAYEQYF
TGTGCCAGCAGTCTTCGGACAGGGACCATACTAGGGGCCTACGAGCAGTACTTC
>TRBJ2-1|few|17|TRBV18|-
CASSPPRRGGRVDEQFF
TGTGCCAGCTCACCACCCCGTCGGGGAGGACGTGTAGATGAGCAGTTCTTC
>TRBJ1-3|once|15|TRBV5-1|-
CASSSEGSSGNTIYF
TGCGCCAGCAGCTCGGAGGGGAGCTCTGGAAACACCATATATTTT
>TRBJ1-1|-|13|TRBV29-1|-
CSVHRWGNTEAFF
TGCAGCGTTCACCGGTGGGGGAACACTGAAGCTTTCTTT
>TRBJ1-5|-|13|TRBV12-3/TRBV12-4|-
CASSLSGLQPQHF
TGTGCCAGCAGTTTATCAGGGCTTCAGCCCCAGCATTTT
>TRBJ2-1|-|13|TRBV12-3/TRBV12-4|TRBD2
CASSFAGGTEQFF
TGTGCCAGCAGTTTTGCGGGGGGGACTGAGCAGTTCTTC
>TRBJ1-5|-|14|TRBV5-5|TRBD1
CASSPRQGAMPQHF
TGTGCCAGCAGCCCGCGACAGGGGGCGATGCCCCAGCATTTT